This T cell receptor beta chain was retrieved from a study of siplizumab effects on memory and regulatory T cells. Study-wide results and limits: About 80-97% of proliferating CD4+ or CD8+ clones had no assignable naive or memory phenotype. In controls, 26.9% of mappable alloreactive CD4+ clones were Treg-derived on average, versus 68.8% with siplizumab. Naive T cells appeared more varied than memory cells and looked like key alloresponse contributors. Poor capture below about 10^-5 frequency left most alloreactive clones unmapped to unstimulated subsets.

This clone was detected once. Its target is not known. Assay: immunoSEQ multiplex PCR; the TCRdb copy retains only in-frame clones and omits some. The data show more than 85,000 clones, with 92% seen just once and under 0.75% held by the top ten. CDR1 and CDR2 (germline): SGHDT, YYEEEE. V dropped 3 bases and J dropped 0 bases, with 6 bases sitting between them. CDR3 length: 13 amino acids. The sequence was obtained from a human donor in good health. The V gene is TRBV5-6, the J gene TRBJ2-5, with D unresolved. Source material: Tregs sorted from blood. CDR3: CASSSGYQETQYF. The CDR3 DNA sequence: TGTGCCAGCAGCTCCGGATACCAAGAGACCCAGTACTTC.